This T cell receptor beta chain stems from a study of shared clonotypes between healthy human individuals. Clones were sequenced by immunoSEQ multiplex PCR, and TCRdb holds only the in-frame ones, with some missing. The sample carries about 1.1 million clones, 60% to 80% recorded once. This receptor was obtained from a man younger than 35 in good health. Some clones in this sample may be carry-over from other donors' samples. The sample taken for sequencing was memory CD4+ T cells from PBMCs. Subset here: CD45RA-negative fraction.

CDR3 protein: CASSYSGPVPEETQYF. CDR3 nucleotide sequence: TGTGCCAGCAGTTACTCTGGGCCGGTCCCCGAGGAGACCCAGTACTTC. This chain links TRBV6-5 with TRBJ2-5; D remains unclear. There are 16 residues in the CDR3. Deletions cut 0 bases from V and 5 bases from J, with 16 bases between. The germline CDR1 and CDR2 sequences are MNHEY and SVGAGI.